Only a few counts were recorded for the clone carrying this T cell receptor beta chain. V dropped 1 base and J dropped 5; count of bases not matched to a gene: 8. The germline V gene encodes CDR1 SGHTA and CDR2 FQGTGA. The CDR3 is made up of 16 amino acids. The data originate from a study of blood T cell repertoires in COVID-19. Sequencing used immunoSEQ multiplex PCR; TCRdb keeps in-frame clones, though not all of them. The profile shows tens of thousands of clones, about four fifths of them singletons. The sequencing input was peripheral blood. The sequence was obtained from a man aged 45-65 years with acute or convalescent COVID-19. The chain uses TRBV7-3 and TRBJ1-3; TRBD1 agrees at 7 bases. Here the CDR3 DNA reads TGTGCCAGCAGCTTAAAGGGGCAGGGGGAAAGAAACACCATATATTTT. Amino acid sequence: CASSLKGQGERNTIYF.